This is a list of T cell receptor beta chains from one sample in a study of blood T cell repertoires in COVID-19. Method: immunoSEQ multiplex PCR; TCRdb's copy keeps in-frame clones and lacks some. The sample lists tens of thousands of clones; around four fifths were seen once. The sample comprised peripheral blood. The origin of the receptors is a man younger than 40 with COVID-19, enrolled during active disease. The CDR3 runs from the conserved cysteine through the conserved F or W. The D gene is left open where the match is weak. Expanded clones are given a class, and other clones once, few, many or no size at all.

clone_size | d_call | j_call | v_call | cdr3_length | cdr3_aa | cdr3_nt
- | - | TRBJ2-5 | TRBV5-6 | 14 | CASSLEGGGETQYF | TGTGCCAGCAGCTTGGAAGGGGGAGGGGAGACCCAGTACTTC
- | TRBD1 | TRBJ1-1 | TRBV6-5 | 14 | CASSLTGWVTEAFF | TGTGCCAGCAGTTTGACAGGGTGGGTCACTGAAGCTTTCTTT
few | - | TRBJ2-2 | TRBV5-4 | 14 | CASSFQRSTGELFF | TGTGCCAGCAGCTTCCAGAGGAGCACCGGGGAGCTGTTTTTT
- | - | TRBJ1-3 | TRBV30 | 11 | CAWSAKHTIYF | TGTGCCTGGAGTGCGAAGCACACCATATATTTT
- | - | TRBJ2-2 | TRBV5-4 | 15 | CASSLDRANTGELFF | TGTGCCAGCAGTCTAGACCGGGCGAACACCGGGGAGCTGTTTTTT
- | - | TRBJ2-7 | TRBV5-1 | 10 | CASSRLEKYF | TGCGCCAGCAGCCGTCTTGAGAAGTACTTC
- | - | TRBJ2-3 | TRBV12-3/TRBV12-4 | 13 | CASSALGGQTQYF | TGTGCCAGCAGTGCCCTGGGGGGGCAAACGCAGTATTTT
once | TRBD2 | TRBJ2-5 | TRBV2 | 14 | CASSERLAVPTQYF | TGTGCCAGCAGTGAGAGACTAGCGGTTCCCACCCAGTACTTC
- | - | TRBJ1-3 | TRBV27 | 12 | CASSPNGNTIYF | TGTGCCAGCAGTCCTAATGGAAACACCATATATTTT
- | TRBD2 | TRBJ2-1 | TRBV19 | 13 | CASRGGGYTEQFF | TGTGCCAGCCGCGGGGGTGGCTACACTGAGCAGTTCTTC
once | - | TRBJ2-7 | TRBV2 | 17 | CASSEWGLIGTGYEQYF | TGTGCCAGCAGTGAATGGGGCCTTATTGGGACTGGCTACGAGCAGTACTTC
- | TRBD1 | TRBJ1-1 | TRBV5-1 | 15 | CASRREGQTNTEAFF | TGCGCCAGCCGCCGGGAGGGACAGACAAACACTGAAGCTTTCTTT
- | TRBD1 | TRBJ2-2 | TRBV2 | 15 | CASSKDRANTGELFF | TGTGCCAGCAGCAAGGACAGGGCGAACACCGGGGAGCTGTTTTTT
- | - | TRBJ2-7 | TRBV6-5 | 13 | CASNDGQTYEQYF | TGTGCCAGCAACGATGGGCAGACCTACGAGCAGTACTTC
- | - | TRBJ2-4 | TRBV6-5 | 15 | CASTEGLTWRNIQYF | TGTGCCAGCACCGAGGGACTCACCTGGAGAAACATTCAGTACTTC
- | TRBD2 | TRBJ2-1 | TRBV28 | 15 | CASSSPLAGGNEQFF | TGTGCCAGCAGTTCCCCCCTAGCGGGAGGGAATGAGCAGTTCTTC
- | - | TRBJ2-7 | TRBV30 | 12 | CAWSVQSYEQYF | TGTGCCTGGAGTGTACAGAGCTACGAGCAGTACTTC
- | TRBD1 | TRBJ1-2 | TRBV5-1 | 16 | CASSREQGALNYGYTF | TGCGCCAGCAGCAGAGAACAGGGGGCTCTTAATTATGGCTACACCTTC
- | TRBD2 | TRBJ2-1 | TRBV4-1 | 16 | CASSQESSGSPNEQFF | TGCGCCAGCAGCCAAGAGTCCAGCGGGAGCCCCAATGAGCAGTTCTTC
- | TRBD1 | TRBJ2-3 | TRBV14 | 15 | CASSQLTGSTDTQYF | TGTGCCAGCAGCCAACTGACAGGGAGCACAGATACGCAGTATTTT
- | TRBD1 | TRBJ2-5 | TRBV30 | 15 | CAWSVAGTGGETQYF | TGTGCCTGGAGTGTGGCGGGGACAGGGGGAGAGACCCAGTACTTC
- | - | TRBJ1-1 | TRBV6-5 | 13 | CASSFTLNTEAFF | TGTGCCAGCAGCTTCACTCTGAACACTGAAGCTTTCTTT
- | TRBD1 | TRBJ1-2 | TRBV5-1 | 15 | CASSAYGQGAYGYTF | TGCGCCAGCAGCGCGTACGGACAGGGGGCCTATGGCTACACCTTC
- | - | TRBJ2-4 | TRBV3-1/TRBV3-2 | 15 | CASSLGGVAKNIQYF | TGTGCCAGCAGCCTGGGGGGAGTGGCCAAAAACATTCAGTACTTC
- | TRBD1 | TRBJ2-7 | TRBV18 | 14 | CASSPPGQGASQYF | TGTGCCAGCTCACCACCGGGACAGGGGGCGTCGCAGTACTTC
- | TRBD1 | TRBJ2-7 | TRBV14 | 19 | CASSQTRSGQGSFSDEQYF | TGTGCCAGCAGCCAGACCAGGTCAGGACAGGGATCTTTTTCGGACGAGCAGTACTTC
once | - | TRBJ1-2 | TRBV9 | 14 | CASSSYLGERGYTF | TGTGCCAGCAGCTCCTACCTAGGTGAACGGGGCTACACCTTC
- | - | TRBJ1-2 | TRBV7-9 | 15 | CASSLGGIANYGYTF | TGTGCCAGCAGCCTTGGCGGCATAGCTAACTATGGCTACACCTTC
- | - | TRBJ1-1 | TRBV9 | 13 | CASSAGGNTEAFF | TGTGCCAGCAGCGCCGGAGGGAACACTGAAGCTTTCTTT
- | - | TRBJ2-4 | TRBV21-1 | 16 | CASQGQGKYAKNIQYF | TGTGCCAGCCAAGGACAGGGGAAATACGCCAAAAACATTCAGTACTTC
once | - | TRBJ2-7 | TRBV9 | 13 | CASSVDYRGEQYF | TGTGCCAGCAGCGTGGACTACCGTGGGGAGCAGTACTTC
- | - | TRBJ2-3 | TRBV2 | 12 | CASSTTTDTQYF | TGTGCCAGCAGTACTACCACAGATACGCAGTATTTT
few | TRBD1 | TRBJ2-7 | TRBV5-1 | 15 | CASAGTGILSDEQYF | TGCGCCAGCGCTGGGACAGGGATCTTGTCGGATGAGCAGTACTTC
- | - | TRBJ2-2 | TRBV19 | 15 | CASSVAKQGRGELFF | TGTGCCAGTAGTGTAGCGAAACAGGGACGCGGGGAGCTGTTTTTT
- | TRBD1 | TRBJ1-1 | TRBV30 | 14 | CAWTRTGTLTEAFF | TGTGCCTGGACTCGGACAGGAACCCTCACTGAAGCTTTCTTT
- | TRBD2 | TRBJ2-1 | TRBV5-1 | 13 | CASSSTGGNEQFF | TGCGCCAGCAGCTCTACGGGGGGCAATGAGCAGTTCTTC
- | TRBD1 | TRBJ1-5 | TRBV5-5 | 15 | CASSIGQGSNQPQHF | TGTGCCAGCAGCATAGGACAGGGTAGCAATCAGCCCCAGCATTTT